The 3 T cell receptor beta chains reported below all come from one sample, sequenced in a study of T cells in Graves' hyperthyroidism and ophthalmopathy. Using RNA transcripts as the source, TCR beta CDR3 regions were amplified. TCR CDR3 underwent first-round RT-PCR with the HTBI primer set. TCRdb reprocessed the multiplex PCR reads with MiXCR, giving one entry per CDR3 protein. The table has 300,000 to 400,000 distinct CDR3 sequences, more than 11% seen once. The sample taken for sequencing was blood. These receptors all stem from a woman in her sixties with Graves' hyperthyroidism.

The chain employs TRBV6-1 and TRBJ1-1; TRBD1 might be the D (5 bases). Germline loops: CDR1 MNHNS, CDR2 SASEGT. V was clipped by 4 bases and J by 9 bases, with 9 bases between them. The CDR3 extends over 11 amino acids. In nucleotides, the CDR3 is TGTGCCAGCAGTGGCGGGACTCAAGCTTTCTTT. Its translation: CASSGGTQAFF.

This clonotype was counted at least ten times. One end of the junction does not line up with germline, which may come from a read error. The rearrangement links TRBV7-9 to TRBJ2-5; no definite D call. This CDR3 comprises 13 residues. From germline, CDR1 is SEHNR and CDR2 FQNEAQ (reference sequence). The CDR3 spells CASSFDQQATQYF. CDR3 bases: TGTGCCAGCAGCTTCGACCAGCAAGCGACCCAGTACTTC. Full variable domain (rest looked up from reference TRBV7-9 and TRBJ2-5): DTGVSQNPRHKITKRGQNVTFRCDPISEHNRLYWYRQTLGQGPEFLTYFQNEAQLEKSRLLSDRFSAERPKGSFSTLEIQRTEQGDSAMYLCASSFDQQATQYFGPGTRLLVL.

The chain joins TRBV4-1 to TRBJ2-1; possible D gene TRBD2, 5 bases. The CDR3 sequence is 13 residues long. V dropped 3 bases and J dropped 10 bases, with 13 bases sitting between them. Germline V lookup: CDR1 MGHRA, CDR2 YSYEKL. This CDR3 is CASSHSPEREQFF. The DNA of the CDR3 is TGCGCCAGCAGCCATTCCCCAGAGCGGGAGCAGTTCTTC.